The 27 T cell receptor beta chains below were found in one sample sequenced in a study of T cell repertoires in ileal Crohn's disease. TCRdb's table, derived via immunoSEQ multiplex PCR, lists solely in-frame clones and lacks some. This sample yields about 59,000 clones, of which 85% to 90% are seen a single time; under 2.5% belongs to the top ten. Documented time point: neoterminal ileum biopsy at postoperative endoscopy, about 6 months after surgery. Sequenced: ileal tissue. The origin of the receptors is an adult with Crohn's disease.

The chain recombines TRBV27 with TRBJ2-2, with 13 bases lining up with TRBD2. The trim removed 6 bases at V and 4 bases at J, leaving 5 bases unmatched. Germline assignment: CDR1 MNHEY and CDR2 SMNVEV (reference sequence). CDR3 length equals 16 residues. CDR3 coding DNA: TGTGCCAGCAGCGCCACTAGCGGGGGGGCCACCGGGGAGCTGTTTTTT. This encodes CASSATSGGATGELFF.

The chain is built from TRBV18 and TRBJ1-5; tentative D call: TRBD1 (6 bases). This CDR3 contains 15 residues. The germline gives CDR1 KGHSH, CDR2 LQKENI. The germline V and J ends were trimmed by 5 bases and 5 bases, with 16 bases remaining between them. The CDR3 protein is CASSVDRTLDQPQHF. In nucleotides, the CDR3 is TGTGCCAGCTCAGTTGACAGGACCCTTGATCAGCCCCAGCATTTT.

The rearrangement links TRBV5-5 to TRBJ1-2, with 7 bases fitting TRBD1. This CDR3 contains 15 residues. Trimming removed 4 bases from V and 6 bases from J; junction bases left unmatched: 12. Germline lookup yields CDR1 SGHKS and CDR2 YYEKEE (reference sequence). The chain's CDR3 is CASSHTGAFGDGYTF. CDR3 bases: TGTGCCAGCAGCCATACAGGGGCCTTCGGAGATGGCTACACCTTC.

This clone has only one observation. V and J are TRBV5-1 and TRBJ2-1; possibly TRBD1 for D (7 bases). Germline V gives CDR1 SGHRS, CDR2 YFSETQ. The CDR3 is made up of 16 amino acids. Trimming shortened V by 4 bases and J by 6 bases, and 20 bases separated the two germline ends. The CDR3 DNA follows: TGCGCCAGCAGCGATCCCTACAGGGGAGGTCGCAATGAGCAGTTCTTC. This sequence encodes CASSDPYRGGRNEQFF.

This chain joins TRBV9 and TRBJ1-2; TRBD1 might be the D (6 bases). The germline V gene has CDR1 SGDLS and CDR2 YYNGEE. The V end lost 0 bases, the J end lost 4 bases, and 10 bases lay between the germline ends. This CDR3 contains 14 residues. CDR3 DNA sequence: TGTGCCAGCAGCGTAGTAGGACAGTTCTATGGCTACACCTTC. It is translated as CASSVVGQFYGYTF.

The chain combines TRBV30 with TRBJ2-3; 12 nucleotides line up with TRBD2. The CDR3 length is 14 residues. CDR1 and CDR2 (germline): GTSNPN, SVGIG (reference sequence). After removal of 2 bases from V and 3 bases from J, the junction contained 0 bases not matched to a gene. CDR3 amino acids: CAWSLAGGTDTQYF. Here the CDR3 DNA reads TGTGCCTGGAGTCTAGCGGGAGGGACAGATACGCAGTATTTT.

V usage is TRBV5-1 and J usage is TRBJ2-3; 7 nucleotides match TRBD1. V shed 1 base and J 2 bases; nucleotides not matched to a gene: 4. The CDR3 has 15 residues. Germline CDR1 is SGHRS and CDR2 is YFSETQ. The CDR3 reads CASSLTGANTDTQYF. The CDR3 bases are TGCGCCAGCAGCTTGACAGGGGCGAACACAGATACGCAGTATTTT.

The rearrangement uses TRBV7-9 and TRBJ1-1, with 10 nucleotides matching TRBD1. Germline V gene sequence: CDR1 SEHNR, CDR2 FQNEAQ (reference sequence). Germline trimming cut 6 bases from V and 1 base from J; bases unmatched to any gene: 5. The length of the CDR3 is 15 residues. CDR3 nucleotide sequence: TGTGCCAGCAGTAACCGGGACAGGGGGAACACTGAAGCTTTCTTT. The encoded protein is CASSNRDRGNTEAFF.

This chain connects TRBV6-5 to TRBJ2-1, with TRBD2 identical over 9 bases. Germline CDR1 MNHEY, CDR2 SVGAGI. V gave up 6 bases and J gave up 8 bases; unmatched junction bases: 11. The CDR3 has 15 amino acids. CDR3 DNA sequence: TGTGCCAGCAGGATTAGCGGGAGCCGCTTCGATGAGCAGTTCTTC. Protein sequence: CASRISGSRFDEQFF.

CDR3 in amino acids: CATSAGTGGYSNQPQHF. CDR3 sequence (DNA): TGTGCCACCAGCGCCGGGACAGGGGGATATAGCAATCAGCCCCAGCATTTT. The chain uses TRBV15 and TRBJ1-5, with TRBD1 identical over 11 bases. V lost 5 bases, J lost 0 bases, and 6 bases stayed unmatched. Per the germline V gene, CDR1 is LNHNV and CDR2 is YYDKDF (reference sequence). CDR3 size: 17 residues.

This clone appeared a few times. The gene calls are TRBV29-1 and TRBJ2-3; weak D call: TRBD1 (5 bases). The V gene's germline CDR1 is SQVTM and CDR2 ANQGSEA. The ends were cut back, 1 base at V and 3 bases at J, with 14 bases in the middle. This CDR3 contains 15 residues. CDR3 residues: CSVEVRGGWTDTQYF. CDR3 coding DNA: TGCAGCGTTGAAGTAAGGGGTGGTTGGACAGATACGCAGTATTTT.

V usage is TRBV6-5 and J usage is TRBJ2-5; a possible D gene is TRBD2 (6 bases). The germline V gene encodes CDR1 MNHEY and CDR2 SVGAGI. V was cut by 2 bases and J by 5 bases, with 18 bases left in between. CDR3 size: 16 residues. CDR3 sequence reads: CASSYLGGTRHETQYF. The CDR3 coding sequence is TGTGCCAGCAGTTACCTCGGCGGGACGCGGCATGAGACCCAGTACTTC.

The V call is TRBV19, the J call TRBJ1-1, with a weak D call TRBD1 (5 bases). This CDR3 has 15 residues. The germline V and J ends were trimmed by 3 bases and 0 bases, with 11 bases remaining between them. The germline V gene has CDR1 LNHDA and CDR2 SQIVND (reference sequence). The CDR3: CASSIDSKMNTEAFF. CDR3 nucleotides: TGTGCCAGTAGTATTGACAGCAAGATGAACACTGAAGCTTTCTTT.

The chain carries TRBV6-1 and TRBJ1-5; D is unclear. V lost 6 bases and J lost 3, with 12 bases in between. The CDR3 is made up of 14 amino acids. Germline V lookup: CDR1 MNHNS, CDR2 SASEGT. The CDR3 here is CASRKDSINQPQHF. CDR3 coding DNA: TGTGCCAGCAGGAAAGACTCTATCAATCAGCCCCAGCATTTT.

The chain links TRBV9 to TRBJ1-5, with a possible D match to TRBD1 (6 bases). This CDR3 spans 14 amino acids. CDR1 is SGDLS and CDR2 is YYNGEE in the germline V gene. V dropped 3 bases and J dropped 4 bases, with 11 bases sitting between them. The CDR3 coding sequence is TGTGCCAGCAGCGCAGCTACAGGGAATCAGCCCCAGCATTTT. Protein product: CASSAATGNQPQHF.

Concerning this clone: Other DNA sequences in the sample encode the same CDR3. This rearrangement joins TRBV6-5 to TRBJ2-5; maybe TRBD2 (5 bases). From germline, CDR1 is MNHEY and CDR2 SVGAGI. V lost 2 bases and J 4 bases, leaving 11 bases between the germline ends. The CDR3 runs to 14 residues. The CDR3 DNA reads as TGTGCCAGCAGTTACGGCGAAGGACTAGAGACCCAGTACTTC. This sequence encodes CASSYGEGLETQYF.

The chain combines TRBV9 with TRBJ1-3; 7 nucleotides match TRBD1. The CDR3 sequence is 15 residues long. The germline gives CDR1 SGDLS, CDR2 YYNGEE. V gave up 3 bases and J gave up 1 base; unmatched junction bases: 4. Written as DNA, the CDR3 is TGTGCCAGCAGCGCCGAGGGGGCGTCTGGAAACACCATATATTTT. The encoded protein is CASSAEGASGNTIYF.

The chain joins TRBV5-1 to TRBJ2-3, with D unresolved. The CDR3 contains 14 residues. Germline V lookup: CDR1 SGHRS, CDR2 YFSETQ. V was cut by 1 base and J by 5 bases, with 11 bases left in between. In nucleotides, the CDR3 is TGCGCCAGCAGCTTGTCACCTCGAGGAGATACGCAGTATTTT. Protein product: CASSLSPRGDTQYF.

V and J are TRBV5-1 and TRBJ1-2; 8 bases are shared with TRBD1. CDR1 SGHRS and CDR2 YFSETQ come from the germline V gene. The CDR3 covers 14 residues. Trimming took 3 bases from V and 3 from J; bases not matched to a gene: 4. In DNA form, the CDR3 reads TGCGCCAGCAGCTCGGTACAGGGGGACTATGGCTACACCTTC. Protein: CASSSVQGDYGYTF. Together with reference TRBV5-1 and TRBJ1-2, the CDR3 gives the full variable domain: KAGVTQTPRYLIKTRGQQVTLSCSPISGHRSVSWYQQTPGQGLQFLFEYFSETQRNKGNFPGRFSGRQFSNSRSEMNVSTLELGDSALYLCASSSVQGDYGYTFGSGTRLTVV.

V and J are TRBV7-8 and TRBJ1-4; unclear D gene. Germline values: CDR1 SGHVS, CDR2 FQNEAQ. The CDR3 loop spans 16 amino acids. The ends were cut back, 5 bases at V and 0 bases at J, with 13 bases in the middle. Written as DNA, the CDR3 is TGTGCCAGCAGCCCGCACGGACTTGCAACTAATGAAAAACTGTTTTTT. Amino acids: CASSPHGLATNEKLFF. Together with reference TRBV7-8 and TRBJ1-4, the CDR3 gives the full variable domain: GAGVSQSPRYKVAKRGQDVALRCDPISGHVSLFWYQQALGQGPEFLTYFQNEAQLDKSGLPSDRFFAERPEGSVSTLKIQRTQQEDSAVYLCASSPHGLATNEKLFFGSGTQLSVL.

The chain employs TRBV19 and TRBJ1-1; possible D gene TRBD1, 6 bases. The V end lost 11 bases, the J end lost 4 bases, and 17 bases lay between the germline ends. The CDR3 totals 13 residues. Germline assignment: CDR1 LNHDA and CDR2 SQIVND (reference sequence). CDR3 loop: CASEQGYRTEAFF. DNA for the CDR3: TGTGCCTCCGAACAGGGATATCGCACTGAAGCTTTCTTT.

This clone was found once. The CDR3 coding sequence is TGTGCCAGCAGCTCTCGGGACAGGGGGATTGGAAACACCATATATTTT. Its translation is CASSSRDRGIGNTIYF. The V call is TRBV7-8, the J call TRBJ1-3, with 11 bases matching TRBD1. The CDR3 contains 16 residues. The germline gives CDR1 SGHVS, CDR2 FQNEAQ. V was clipped by 4 bases and J by 3 bases; unmatched bases: 5.

The chain's CDR3 is CASSSTGGMIDRYTF. The CDR3 coding sequence is TGTGCCAGCAGCTCGACAGGGGGGATGATCGATCGCTACACCTTC. The chain couples TRBV5-6 to TRBJ1-2; 9 bases are a match to TRBD1. The CDR3 is made up of 15 amino acids. The V gene's germline CDR1 is SGHDT and CDR2 YYEEEE. J was trimmed by 9 bases and V by 3 bases; bases with no gene match: 12. The complete variable domain, with remaining parts taken from reference TRBV5-6 and TRBJ1-2, reads DAGVTQSPTHLIKTRGQQVTLRCSPKSGHDTVSWYQQALGQGPQFIFQYYEEEERQRGNFPDRFSGHQFPNYSSELNVNALLLGDSALYLCASSSTGGMIDRYTFGSGTRLTVV.

There are a few counts of this clone. This chain links TRBV29-1 with TRBJ1-1; D not certain. Germline V lookup: CDR1 SQVTM, CDR2 ANQGSEA. V dropped 7 bases and J dropped 2 bases, with 5 bases sitting between them. The CDR3 loop spans 10 amino acids. The CDR3 DNA reads as TGCAGCGCTACTAACACTGAAGCTTTCTTT. It is translated as CSATNTEAFF.

CDR3 sequence reads: CASSQGHGSGNTIYF. The CDR3 nucleotides are TGTGCCAGCAGCCAAGGGCATGGCTCTGGAAACACCATATATTTT. The chain carries TRBV4-2 and TRBJ1-3; no clear D. The CDR3 has 15 amino acids. V lost 1 base, J lost 0 bases, and 7 bases lay in between. CDR1 is LGHNA and CDR2 is YNFKEQ in the germline V gene.

V and J are TRBV5-1 and TRBJ1-1; a weak D match, TRBD1 (6 bases). The V end lost 4 bases, the J end lost 2 bases, and 15 bases lay between the germline ends. The length of the CDR3 is 15 residues. Per the germline V gene, CDR1 is SGHRS and CDR2 is YFSETQ. CDR3 sequence: CASSSPPGHNTEAFF. Here the CDR3 DNA reads TGCGCCAGCAGCAGCCCTCCGGGACACAACACTGAAGCTTTCTTT.

This chain links TRBV5-1 with TRBJ1-3; D is ambiguous. The CDR3 totals 13 residues. Trimming took 4 bases from V and 1 from J, leaving 6 bases between them. From germline, CDR1 is SGHRS and CDR2 YFSETQ. The CDR3 loop reads CASSQASGNTIYF. The CDR3 DNA is TGCGCCAGCAGCCAGGCTTCTGGAAACACCATATATTTT. Full variable domain (missing parts from reference TRBV5-1 and TRBJ1-3): KAGVTQTPRYLIKTRGQQVTLSCSPISGHRSVSWYQQTPGQGLQFLFEYFSETQRNKGNFPGRFSGRQFSNSRSEMNVSTLELGDSALYLCASSQASGNTIYFGEGSWLTVV.